This T cell receptor (beta chain) was retrieved from a study of T cell clones after liver transplantation. Study background: A pre-transplant mixed lymphocyte reaction with TCRbeta sequencing defined graft-donor-reactive clones followed in post-transplant blood. Tolerance: complete withdrawal held at least one year, liver enzymes staying within twice normal. General observations from the study: The donor-reactive repertoire was only partly measurable in two subjects, lacking donor cells. Rather than being deleted, graft donor-reactive T cells may have moved into the graft.

This clone was counted between two and nine times. The antigen is not known. TCRdb keeps only in-frame clones here, not all; method: immunoSEQ multiplex PCR. The sample lists tens of thousands of clones, about two thirds occurring once. This CDR3 region has 15 residues. Trimming stripped 1 base from V and 0 bases from J, with 7 bases between. The germline CDR1 and CDR2 sequences are SGDLS and YYNGEE. The rearrangement joins TRBV9 to TRBJ2-2; D not certain. This receptor was taken from a human donor who received a liver transplant. The starting material was CD4+ T cells from blood, obtained before liver transplant. CDR3 region: CASSVMTPNTGELFF. DNA for the CDR3: TGTGCCAGCAGCGTAATGACACCGAACACCGGGGAGCTGTTTTTT.